This T cell receptor beta chain was sequenced for a study of T cell repertoires in cytomegalovirus infection. Turning to the study itself: Indications of both CMV infection and matching HLA type were provided by public TCR beta signatures.

TCRdb used MiXCR to reprocess the reads, holding one entry per CDR3 protein. In the table there are 650,000 to 900,000 distinct CDR3 sequences, 30% to 35% of which are singletons. This clonotype appeared a few times. The antigen is undetermined. The starting material was cultured CD8+ T cells from PBMCs, obtained from culture after CMV antigen stimulation. The receptor comes from a human donor in good health (CMV status not recorded). Some clones in this sample may be carry-over from other donors' samples.

CDR3 region: CASRLDRGLSYEQYF. In nucleotides, the CDR3 is TGTGCCAGCAGATTAGACAGGGGGCTTTCCTACGAGCAGTACTTC. The chain recombines TRBV28 with TRBJ2-7; 10 nucleotides line up with TRBD1. The germline V gene has CDR1 MDHEN and CDR2 SYDVKM. Trimming at V came to 6 bases and at J to 1 base, leaving 6 bases not matched to a gene. The CDR3 extends over 15 amino acids.